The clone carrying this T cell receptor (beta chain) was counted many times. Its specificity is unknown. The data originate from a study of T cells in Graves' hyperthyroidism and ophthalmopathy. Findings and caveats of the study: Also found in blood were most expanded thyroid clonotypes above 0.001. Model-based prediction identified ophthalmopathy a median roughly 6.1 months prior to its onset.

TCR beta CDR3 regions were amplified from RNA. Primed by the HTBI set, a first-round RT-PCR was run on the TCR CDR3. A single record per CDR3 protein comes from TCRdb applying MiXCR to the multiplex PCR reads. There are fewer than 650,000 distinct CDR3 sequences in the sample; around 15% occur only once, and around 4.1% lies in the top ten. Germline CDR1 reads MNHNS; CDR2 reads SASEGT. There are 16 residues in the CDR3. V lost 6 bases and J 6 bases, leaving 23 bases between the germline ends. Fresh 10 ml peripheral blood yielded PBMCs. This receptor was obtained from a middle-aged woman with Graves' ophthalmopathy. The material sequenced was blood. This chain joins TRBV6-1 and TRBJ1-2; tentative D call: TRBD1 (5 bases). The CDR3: CASRSNRDPRRNGYTF. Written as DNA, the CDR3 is TGTGCCAGCAGATCAAACCGGGACCCTCGAAGAAATGGCTACACCTTC.